This entry lists 26 T cell receptor beta chains sequenced from one sample in a study of early T cells in non-severe SARS-CoV-2 infection. TCRdb redid the calling of the 5' RACE reads with MiXCR, one entry per CDR3 protein. The sample lists under 70,000 distinct CDR3 sequences; 5.5% to 6.5% were seen once. The sequenced sample consisted of whole blood. These receptors were taken from an adult who was a healthcare worker with PCR-confirmed SARS-CoV-2 infection or an uninfected control (not recorded which).

This clonotype was detected ten times or more. V gene TRBV12-3 or TRBV12-4 combines with J gene TRBJ1-2; no clear D. This CDR3 is 11 amino acids long. CDR3 DNA sequence: TGTGCTGTGCCGGGGTCGTATGGCTACACCTTC. Translation: CAVPGSYGYTF.

This clonotype came up many times. This chain links TRBV7-9 with TRBJ2-7, with 7 bases aligning to TRBD1. V was pared by 4 bases and J by 4 bases, with 10 bases of the junction left unmatched. The CDR3 is 15 amino acids. The germline V gene encodes CDR1 SEHNR and CDR2 FQNEAQ (reference sequence). The CDR3 here is CASSSDRETVYEQYF. In DNA, the CDR3 is TGTGCCAGCAGCTCAGACAGGGAAACGGTTTACGAGCAGTACTTC. The whole variable domain, remainder taken from reference TRBV7-9 and TRBJ2-7, is DTGVSQNPRHKITKRGQNVTFRCDPISEHNRLYWYRQTLGQGPEFLTYFQNEAQLEKSRLLSDRFSAERPKGSFSTLEIQRTEQGDSAMYLCASSSDRETVYEQYFGPGTRLTVT.

This clonotype showed up many times. The chain is built from TRBV20-1 and TRBJ2-7; no firm D call. V was clipped by 0 bases and J by 1 base, with 10 bases between them. CDR3 size: 14 residues. CDR1 is DFQATT and CDR2 is SNEGSKA in the germline V gene (reference sequence). The DNA of the CDR3 is TGCAGTGCTAGAGAAGAGGCAGTTTCCTACGAGCAGTACTTC. It specifies CSAREEAVSYEQYF.

This clonotype came up a few times. The chain couples TRBV29-1 to TRBJ2-1, with TRBD2 identical over 8 bases. V shed 6 bases, J shed 0 bases, and the junction held 4 bases outside the gene matches. CDR1 SQVTM and CDR2 ANQGSEA come from the germline V gene. The CDR3 covers 14 residues. The DNA of the CDR3 is TGCAGCGTCCTTAGCGGGGCCTCCTACAATGAGCAGTTCTTC. Protein product: CSVLSGASYNEQFF.

This clonotype was counted ten times or more. The chain has TRBV19 and TRBJ2-1; 14 bases line up with TRBD2. Losses at the gene ends were 5 bases for V and 9 bases for J; bases not matched to a gene: 6. Germline CDR1 reads LNHDA; CDR2 reads SQIVND (reference sequence). This CDR3 is built from 15 residues. CDR3 residues: CASSGGTSGRFEQFF. CDR3 nucleotide sequence: TGTGCCAGTAGTGGGGGGACTAGCGGGAGATTTGAGCAGTTCTTC.

The chain recombines TRBV19 with TRBJ2-7; 7 nucleotides line up with TRBD2. Germline loops: CDR1 LNHDA, CDR2 SQIVND (reference sequence). The ends lost 0 bases at V and 2 bases at J; junction bases unmatched: 7. CDR3 length equals 16 residues. CDR3 sequence (DNA): TGTGCCAGTAGTATAGAAGGTAGCGGGTCTCCCTACGAGCAGTACTTC. Amino acid sequence: CASSIEGSGSPYEQYF. Together with reference TRBV19 and TRBJ2-7, the CDR3 gives the full variable domain: DGGITQSPKYLFRKEGQNVTLSCEQNLNHDAMYWYRQDPGQGLRLIYYSQIVNDFQKGDIAEGYSVSREKKESFPLTVTSAQKNPTAFYLCASSIEGSGSPYEQYFGPGTRLTVT.

This clonotype appeared many times. J is TRBJ1-4 and V is TRBV30, with no clear D. Trimming pared 0 bases from V and 7 bases from J, leaving 9 bases between. The CDR3 length is 13 residues. Germline values: CDR1 GTSNPN, CDR2 SVGIG (reference sequence). The CDR3 loop is CAWSVISGEKLFF. Written as DNA, the CDR3 is TGTGCCTGGAGTGTAATCTCGGGTGAAAAACTGTTTTTT. The full variable domain, with the rest looked up from reference TRBV30 and TRBJ1-4, is SQTIHQWPATLVQPVGSPLSLECTVEGTSNPNLYWYRQAAGRGLQLLFYSVGIGQISSEVPQNLSASRPQDRQFILSSKKLLLSDSGFYLCAWSVISGEKLFFGSGTQLSVL.

The sample holds many counts of this clonotype. The CDR3 DNA follows: TGTGCCAGCACCGAACACGGACAGGGTAATGAAAAACTGTTTTTT. Protein sequence: CASTEHGQGNEKLFF. This rearrangement joins TRBV27 to TRBJ1-4; 8 bases fit TRBD1. Germline V gene data show CDR1 as MNHEY and CDR2 as SMNVEV (reference sequence). V gave up 7 bases and J gave up 4 bases; unmatched junction bases: 8. This CDR3 spans 15 amino acids. Filled out from reference TRBV27 and TRBJ1-4, the complete variable domain reads EAQVTQNPRYLITVTGKKLTVTCSQNMNHEYMSWYRQDPGLGLRQIYYSMNVEVTDKGDVPEGYKVSRKEKRNFPLILESPSPNQTSLYFCASTEHGQGNEKLFFGSGTQLSVL.

This clonotype has more than one count but fewer than ten. The V gene is TRBV28, the J gene TRBJ2-2; 7 bases agree with TRBD1. Trimming removed 5 bases from V and 4 bases from J; junction bases left unmatched: 4. Germline CDR1 is MDHEN and CDR2 is SYDVKM. This CDR3 has 14 residues. CDR3 residues: CASSPQGSTGELFF. In DNA, the CDR3 is TGTGCCAGCAGTCCACAGGGGAGCACCGGGGAGCTGTTTTTT.

This clonotype was seen many times. This sequence joins TRBV6-4 and TRBJ2-2; possibly TRBD2 for D (6 bases). The V end was cut by 11 bases, the J end by 5 bases, with 18 bases between. Germline values: CDR1 MRHNA, CDR2 SNTAGT. The CDR3 spans 14 residues. In DNA form, the CDR3 reads TGTGCCTGCCAGAGGGACTTGACAACCGGGGAGCTGTTTTTT. Its translation is CACQRDLTTGELFF.

The chain is built from TRBV4-1 and TRBJ1-1, with 9 bases matching TRBD1. The CDR3 spans 18 residues. The V gene end was trimmed by 4 bases and the J gene end by 11 bases; junction bases not matched to a gene: 23. CDR1 and CDR2 from the germline V gene are MGHRA and YSYEKL. CDR3 loop: CASSPRGGGTGIYRRAFF. The DNA for the CDR3 is TGCGCCAGCAGCCCTCGCGGGGGGGGGACAGGGATTTATAGAAGGGCTTTCTTT.

This clonotype was seen repeatedly, ten times or more. The J gene is TRBJ2-3, the V gene TRBV10-3; the D gene is possibly TRBD1 (6 bases). The V gene lost 0 bases and the J gene lost 5 bases, with 18 bases spanning the gap. CDR3 length equals 17 residues. Germline V gene lookup returns CDR1 ENHRY and CDR2 SYGVKD. The CDR3 DNA reads TGTGCCATCAGTGAGTCGATTTGGGACACACGAGGAGATACGCAGTATTTT. The encoded protein is CAISESIWDTRGDTQYF.

This chain connects TRBV7-9 to TRBJ1-3, with 7 bases lining up with TRBD1. This CDR3 is 14 amino acids long. Per the germline V gene, CDR1 is SEHNR and CDR2 is FQNEAQ (reference sequence). Trimming cost V 1 base and J 8 bases; bases outside gene matches: 5. The CDR3 bases are TGTGCCAGCAGCTTAGGACAGGGTCTGGACACCATATATTTT. Translating gives CASSLGQGLDTIYF.

This rearrangement joins TRBV3-1 to TRBJ2-1, with D unclear. The CDR3 runs 13 residues. The V gene lost 4 bases and the J gene lost 5 bases, with 9 bases spanning the gap. Germline V gene sequence: CDR1 LGHDT, CDR2 YNNKEL (reference sequence). The CDR3 spells CASSPRQNNEQFF. The DNA of the CDR3 is TGTGCCAGCAGCCCTCGGCAGAACAATGAGCAGTTCTTC.

By share, this clonotype ranks as medium-sized (0.01 to 0.1%). The genes are TRBV7-8 and TRBJ2-7; D might be TRBD1 (6 bases). Trimming shortened V by 5 bases and J by 6 bases, and 20 bases separated the two germline ends. The CDR3 consists of 15 residues. The V gene's germline CDR1 is SGHVS and CDR2 FQNEAQ. This CDR3 reads CASSPRWSGDGEQYF. CDR3 in DNA: TGTGCCAGCAGCCCCCGCTGGTCAGGGGACGGCGAGCAGTACTTC.

V and J are TRBV29-1 and TRBJ2-2, with D perhaps matching TRBD1 (6 bases). Trimming left V 3 bases short and J 9 bases short, with 20 bases between. CDR3 length: 15 residues. Germline V CDR1 and CDR2: SQVTM, ANQGSEA. The CDR3 sequence is CSVDRGPQGFRELFF. As DNA, the CDR3 is TGCAGCGTTGATCGAGGTCCCCAGGGGTTCCGGGAGCTGTTTTTT.

V is TRBV6-6 and J is TRBJ2-7; TRBD1 agrees at 7 bases. Looked up from germline, CDR1 is MNHNY and CDR2 is SVGAGI (reference sequence). CDR3 length: 13 residues. The V and J ends lost 5 bases and 2 bases, in that order; junction bases with no gene match: 3. The CDR3 DNA reads as TGTGCCAGCAGTAGTACAGGGGCCTACGAGCAGTACTTC. Translated, it gives CASSSTGAYEQYF.

This clonotype occurred a few times. V gene TRBV12-3 or TRBV12-4 combines with J gene TRBJ1-3, with TRBD1 as a possible D gene (5 bases). CDR3 length: 20 amino acids. V was trimmed by 10 bases and J by 3 bases, leaving 34 bases between them. CDR3 amino acids: CATTLGLAFAGPRDGNTIYF. The DNA for the CDR3 is TGTGCCACTACTTTGGGACTGGCGTTCGCAGGACCTAGGGATGGAAACACCATATATTTT.

This clonotype turned up a few times. The V gene is TRBV6-5, the J gene TRBJ1-5, with D maybe TRBD1 (5 bases). Germline V CDR1 and CDR2: MNHEY, SVGAGI. V lost 6 bases and J 6 bases, leaving 12 bases between the germline ends. The CDR3 extends over 13 amino acids. CDR3 nucleotide sequence: TGTGCCAGCAGACAGGACTGGATTCAGCCCCAGCATTTT. This sequence encodes CASRQDWIQPQHF.

This clonotype was seen more than once but under ten times. The chain employs TRBV2 and TRBJ2-3; 7 bases align to TRBD2. Germline assignment: CDR1 SNHLY and CDR2 FYNNEI. V dropped 7 bases and J dropped 5; count of bases not matched to a gene: 12. The CDR3 has 15 amino acids. In nucleotides, the CDR3 is TGTGCCAGCAATGCGGGAGTTTATCTGGGAGATACGCAGTATTTT. Its translation is CASNAGVYLGDTQYF.

This clonotype was seen ten or more times. The chain joins TRBV4-1 to TRBJ2-1; D gene uncertain. The CDR3 has 11 amino acids. V was pared by 4 bases and J by 9 bases, with 7 bases between. The V gene's germline CDR1 is MGHRA and CDR2 YSYEKL. CDR3 protein: CASSRDGEQFF. The CDR3 DNA reads as TGCGCCAGCAGCCGAGACGGTGAGCAGTTCTTC.

The chain is built from TRBV6-2 or TRBV6-3 and TRBJ2-1; 7 bases fit TRBD2. The CDR3 spans 16 residues. The germline V gene has CDR1 MNHEY and CDR2 SVGEGT. Unmatched junction bases numbered 6, after V lost 4 bases and J lost 0 bases. The CDR3 here is CASSFRGSYSYNEQFF. The CDR3 region has the DNA TGTGCCAGCAGTTTCCGCGGGAGTTACTCCTACAATGAGCAGTTCTTC.

The chain combines TRBV12-3 or TRBV12-4 with TRBJ2-1, with TRBD2 as a possible D gene (5 bases). V was clipped by 6 bases and J by 6 bases, with 12 bases between them. There are 13 residues in the CDR3. The CDR3 here is CASSRTRVNEQFF. CDR3 coding DNA: TGTGCCAGCAGCCGGACGAGGGTCAATGAGCAGTTCTTC.

CDR3 DNA sequence: TGTGCCAGCAGCCCCGGGCCGGGGGTCTATGGCTACACCTTC. This encodes CASSPGPGVYGYTF. The chain recombines TRBV7-9 with TRBJ1-2; D possibly corresponds to TRBD1 (5 bases). This CDR3 is 14 amino acids long. The germline V gene encodes CDR1 SEHNR and CDR2 FQNEAQ (reference sequence). V lost 5 bases and J 4 bases, leaving 14 bases between the germline ends.

This clonotype has only a few counts. The chain has TRBV5-5 and TRBJ2-3; TRBD1 aligns across 9 bases. Germline CDR1 is SGHKS and CDR2 is YYEKEE (reference sequence). Trimming removed 5 bases from V and 2 bases from J; junction bases left unmatched: 6. This CDR3 contains 15 residues. CDR3 amino acids: CASSSGTGYTDTQYF. CDR3 DNA: TGTGCCAGCAGTTCCGGGACAGGGTACACAGATACGCAGTATTTT.

The chain couples TRBV7-9 to TRBJ2-4; D remains ambiguous. Trimming removed 5 bases from V and 1 base from J, with 15 bases in between. Germline assignment: CDR1 SEHNR and CDR2 FQNEAQ (reference sequence). The CDR3 spans 16 residues. CDR3 region: CASSPGPAVAKNIQYF. CDR3 coding DNA: TGTGCCAGCAGCCCCGGGCCGGCCGTGGCCAAAAACATTCAGTACTTC.